These 30 T cell receptor beta chains share one sample of origin, sequenced in a study of OX40 agonist ivuxolimab in advanced cancers. The data were produced by immunoSEQ multiplex PCR, yet TCRdb's version contains in-frame clones alone and is incomplete. The sample yields more than 65,000 clones, approximately 89% seen once. This specimen was CD4+ or CD8+ T cells sorted from blood, taken in a trial of the OX40 agonist ivuxolimab. Receptors were obtained from an adult with an advanced solid tumor such as melanoma, head and neck, liver or kidney cancer.

The V and J genes are TRBV19 and TRBJ1-5; D remains ambiguous. Trimming removed 6 bases from V and 0 bases from J, with 9 bases in between. Germline lookup yields CDR1 LNHDA and CDR2 SQIVND (reference sequence). This CDR3 is 14 amino acids long. The CDR3, as DNA: TGTGCCAGTAGACCGGCAAATAGCAATCAGCCCCAGCATTTT. Translating it yields CASRPANSNQPQHF. The full variable domain, with the rest looked up from reference TRBV19 and TRBJ1-5, is DGGITQSPKYLFRKEGQNVTLSCEQNLNHDAMYWYRQDPGQGLRLIYYSQIVNDFQKGDIAEGYSVSREKKESFPLTVTSAQKNPTAFYLCASRPANSNQPQHFGDGTRLSIL.

This sequence joins TRBV2 and TRBJ2-2; possible D gene TRBD1, 5 bases. The CDR3 length is 16 residues. Germline V gene sequence: CDR1 SNHLY, CDR2 FYNNEI. The V end was cut by 6 bases, the J end by 5 bases, with 19 bases between. The CDR3 DNA sequence: TGTGCCAGCAGGTTGAGGACCACAGGAGTAACCGGGGAGCTGTTTTTT. Amino acids: CASRLRTTGVTGELFF.

The V gene is TRBV7-7, the J gene TRBJ1-5; TRBD1 might be the D (5 bases). Per germline, CDR1 SSHAT and CDR2 FNYEAQ (reference sequence). The CDR3 loop spans 14 amino acids. CDR3 sequence reads: CALGGLNSNQPQHF. In DNA, the CDR3 is TGTGCTCTCGGGGGGTTAAATAGCAATCAGCCCCAGCATTTT.

The rearrangement uses TRBV19 and TRBJ1-2; D is uncertain. Trimming pared 3 bases from V and 2 bases from J, leaving 7 bases between. CDR3 length equals 13 residues. Germline V CDR1 and CDR2: LNHDA, SQIVND (reference sequence). The CDR3 reads CASSMAGNYGYTF. For the CDR3, the DNA is TGTGCCAGTAGTATGGCGGGGAACTATGGCTACACCTTC.

J is TRBJ1-4 and V is TRBV30, with D perhaps matching TRBD1 (5 bases). V shed 3 bases and J shed 7 bases, with 18 bases lying between them. The CDR3 contains 15 residues. Per the germline V gene, CDR1 is GTSNPN and CDR2 is SVGIG (reference sequence). CDR3 loop: CAWSPLGVRPEKLFF. As DNA, the CDR3 is TGTGCCTGGAGCCCTCTGGGGGTCCGTCCTGAAAAACTGTTTTTT. Using reference TRBV30 and TRBJ1-4 for the parts outside the CDR3, the full variable domain is SQTIHQWPATLVQPVGSPLSLECTVEGTSNPNLYWYRQAAGRGLQLLFYSVGIGQISSEVPQNLSASRPQDRQFILSSKKLLLSDSGFYLCAWSPLGVRPEKLFFGSGTQLSVL.

The chain carries TRBV6-5 and TRBJ2-5; possibly TRBD1 for D (6 bases). CDR3 length equals 14 residues. V gave up 6 bases and J gave up 1 base, with 12 bases separating them. The V gene's germline CDR1 is MNHEY and CDR2 SVGAGI. The CDR3 region is CASRTTRGQETQYF. In DNA form, the CDR3 reads TGTGCCAGCAGAACAACCAGGGGCCAAGAGACCCAGTACTTC.

The chain links TRBV6-5 to TRBJ2-7; 8 nucleotides line up with TRBD1. There are 15 residues in the CDR3. The germline V gene has CDR1 MNHEY and CDR2 SVGAGI. Trimming took 5 bases from V and 1 from J; bases not matched to a gene: 7. The CDR3 DNA reads as TGTGCCAGCAGTGCCCGGGACAGGACTTCCTACGAGCAGTACTTC. Protein: CASSARDRTSYEQYF.

This clone was observed a handful of times. This chain links TRBV5-6 with TRBJ2-1; D ambiguous. Trimming stripped 2 bases from V and 2 bases from J, with 11 bases between. Germline V gene lookup returns CDR1 SGHDT and CDR2 YYEEEE. CDR3 length equals 15 residues. The CDR3 sequence: CASSFSFVAYNEQFF. The CDR3 bases are TGTGCCAGCAGCTTCTCATTCGTAGCCTACAATGAGCAGTTCTTC.

The chain uses TRBV18 and TRBJ2-7; D ambiguous. Germline V gives CDR1 KGHSH, CDR2 LQKENI. The germline V and J ends were trimmed by 6 bases and 5 bases, with 17 bases remaining between them. The CDR3 contains 14 residues. The DNA of the CDR3 is TGTGCCAGCTCGCTGCATGACATTGCTCACGAGCAGTACTTC. This codes for CASSLHDIAHEQYF.

This clone appeared a single time. V is TRBV6-5 and J is TRBJ1-2, with D unclear. Germline-derived CDR1 and CDR2 are MNHEY and SVGAGI. The CDR3 covers 12 residues. V shed 5 bases and J shed 3 bases, with 7 bases lying between them. The CDR3 spells CASSAWDYGYTF. The DNA of the CDR3 is TGTGCCAGCAGTGCTTGGGACTATGGCTACACCTTC.

The chain employs TRBV21-1 and TRBJ1-6; the table names TRBD1, a call not compared with the DNA. TRBV21-1 is marked as a pseudogene. The CDR3 runs 15 residues. The CDR3 sequence: CASSSCRGPNSPLHF. The CDR3 DNA is TGTGCCAGCAGCAGTTGTAGGGGGCCCAATTCACCCCTCCACTTT.

This clone was seen more than once but under ten times. The genes are TRBV29-1 and TRBJ1-2; D is possibly TRBD1 (5 bases). The germline gives CDR1 SQVTM, CDR2 ANQGSEA. The CDR3 is 15 residues long. Trimming cost V 5 bases and J 0 bases, with 16 bases left between them. The CDR3 sequence is CSVRDTQGTNYGYTF. CDR3 DNA: TGCAGCGTTAGAGATACCCAGGGAACTAACTATGGCTACACCTTC.

The chain has TRBV6-5 and TRBJ1-2; 7 bases align to TRBD1. V lost 10 bases, J lost 13 bases, and 18 bases stayed unmatched. The CDR3 spans 13 residues. The germline V gene encodes CDR1 MNHEY and CDR2 SVGAGI. The CDR3 nucleotides are TGTGCCACCAAACTCTACAGGGGCCGGCCCAGCACCTTC. This codes for CATKLYRGRPSTF.

This clone was picked up one time. The chain is built from TRBV6-5 and TRBJ2-7; D is undetermined. CDR3 length equals 11 residues. Germline loops: CDR1 MNHEY, CDR2 SVGAGI. The V end lost 8 bases, the J end lost 13 bases, and 18 bases lay between the germline ends. This chain's CDR3 is CASGVGLIFYF. The CDR3 DNA reads TGTGCCAGCGGGGTAGGCCTTATATTCTACTTC.

The chain has TRBV6-1 and TRBJ1-2; D gene unclear. The CDR3 extends over 14 amino acids. Germline CDR1 reads MNHNS; CDR2 reads SASEGT. Trimming took off 0 bases at V and 8 bases at J, with 13 bases between the two ends. The DNA of the CDR3 is TGTGCCAGCAGTGAAGCCCCGGGGAGACACGGCTACACCTTC. It encodes CASSEAPGRHGYTF.

This chain uses TRBV6-1 with TRBJ1-1; D not resolved. CDR3 length equals 13 residues. The germline V gene has CDR1 MNHNS and CDR2 SASEGT. Trimming left V 3 bases short and J 3 bases short, with 8 bases between. CDR3 in DNA: TGTGCCAGCAGTGACGCGATGGACACTGAAGCTTTCTTT. Translating it yields CASSDAMDTEAFF.

A few counts support this clone. The chain has TRBV5-4 and TRBJ1-6; D call uncertain. V was pared by 4 bases and J by 0 bases, with 8 bases between. The germline V gene has CDR1 SGHNT and CDR2 YYREEE (reference sequence). The CDR3 is 15 amino acids. For the CDR3, the DNA is TGTGCCAGCAGCCGAGACGCCTCCTATAATTCACCCCTCCACTTT. This translates into CASSRDASYNSPLHF.

The rearrangement links TRBV30 to TRBJ2-7; 8 bases line up with TRBD1. This CDR3 has 14 amino acids. Trimming at V came to 5 bases and at J to 6 bases, leaving 12 bases not matched to a gene. Germline-derived CDR1 and CDR2 are GTSNPN and SVGIG (reference sequence). CDR3 sequence: CAWGGGTGLVEQYF. In DNA form, the CDR3 reads TGTGCCTGGGGAGGCGGGACAGGTCTGGTCGAGCAGTACTTC.

This chain joins TRBV30 and TRBJ2-7, with 8 bases matching TRBD2. CDR1 and CDR2 from the germline V gene are GTSNPN and SVGIG (reference sequence). The CDR3 has 16 amino acids. Germline trimming cut 0 bases from V and 2 bases from J; bases unmatched to any gene: 9. The CDR3 DNA reads TGTGCCTGGAGTGTACAAGAGAGCGGGAGAACCTACGAGCAGTACTTC. Translating it yields CAWSVQESGRTYEQYF.

V gene TRBV15 combines with J gene TRBJ2-7; possible D gene TRBD1, 6 bases. The CDR3 sequence is 14 residues long. Trimming took off 4 bases at V and 5 bases at J, with 15 bases between the two ends. Germline CDR1 is LNHNV and CDR2 is YYDKDF (reference sequence). CDR3 nucleotides: TGTGCCACCAGCACCTCAGGGGTCCCTCACGAGCAGTACTTC. Protein product: CATSTSGVPHEQYF.

The CDR3 DNA is TGTGCCAGCAGTTACAGGACAGGGACCTACGAGCAGTACTTC. Amino acid sequence: CASSYRTGTYEQYF. V usage is TRBV6-5 and J usage is TRBJ2-7; TRBD1 matches at 8 bases. The V gene end was trimmed by 2 bases and the J gene end by 2 bases; junction bases not matched to a gene: 2. The CDR3 runs 14 residues. Germline CDR1 and CDR2: MNHEY and SVGAGI.

The V gene is TRBV13, the J gene TRBJ1-3; possible D gene TRBD1, 6 bases. Germline values: CDR1 PRHDT, CDR2 FYEKMQ (reference sequence). This CDR3 has 16 residues. V was cut by 5 bases and J by 4 bases, with 18 bases left in between. CDR3 sequence (DNA): TGTGCCAGCAGCCTGAACAGGGCGGTAGGCGGAAACACCATATATTTT. As protein: CASSLNRAVGGNTIYF.

This clone was seen once. V gene TRBV11-2 combines with J gene TRBJ2-1, with D tentatively TRBD1 (6 bases). Trimming took 0 bases from V and 7 from J, leaving 13 bases between them. In germline, CDR1 is SGHAT, CDR2 FQNNGV. CDR3 length equals 15 residues. The chain's CDR3 is CASSLEGTLSNEQFF. In nucleotides, the CDR3 is TGTGCCAGCAGCTTAGAGGGGACACTAAGTAATGAGCAGTTCTTC.

The V call is TRBV6-5, the J call TRBJ1-3, with D tentatively TRBD1 (5 bases). The V and J ends lost 0 bases and 2 bases respectively, with 11 bases between them. The CDR3 has 16 residues. CDR1 and CDR2 (germline): MNHEY, SVGAGI. CDR3: CASSYSGGGPGNTIYF. In DNA form, the CDR3 reads TGTGCCAGCAGTTACTCGGGCGGGGGACCTGGAAACACCATATATTTT.

The CDR3 region has the DNA TGTGCCAGCAGCTTATCGGCTAGCGGGGGGGCCGTCTCGGCCGAGCAGTACTTC. As protein: CASSLSASGGAVSAEQYF. The rearrangement joins TRBV7-2 to TRBJ2-5; 12 positions match TRBD2. The DNA matches TRBJ2-7 better at its end, which makes the J call doubtful. The CDR3 covers 18 residues. Looked up from germline, CDR1 is SGHTA and CDR2 is FQGNSA.

The V gene is TRBV6-5, the J gene TRBJ1-6; possible D gene TRBD1, 6 bases. The CDR3 is made up of 14 amino acids. From germline, CDR1 is MNHEY and CDR2 SVGAGI. The V gene lost 2 bases and the J gene lost 7 bases, with 9 bases spanning the gap. CDR3 sequence (DNA): TGTGCCAGCAGTTACCAGGGGAGCAATTCACCCCTCCACTTT. Protein sequence: CASSYQGSNSPLHF.

The V call is TRBV7-6, the J call TRBJ1-2, with D maybe TRBD1 (6 bases). In germline, CDR1 is SGHVS, CDR2 FNYEAQ. This CDR3 has 15 residues. Trimming removed 5 bases at V and 4 bases at J, with 17 bases between. CDR3 nucleotides: TGTGCCAGCAGCCCCTCCCTAGGGGGGGCCTATGGCTACACCTTC. Amino acid sequence: CASSPSLGGAYGYTF.

The J gene is TRBJ1-1, the V gene TRBV5-1; D not certain. The CDR3 sequence is 14 residues long. Trimming removed 5 bases from V and 1 base from J, with 12 bases in between. Germline assignment: CDR1 SGHRS and CDR2 YFSETQ. The CDR3 sequence: CASRDRPGNTEAFF. The CDR3 DNA is TGCGCCAGCAGAGATCGCCCGGGGAACACTGAAGCTTTCTTT.

V usage is TRBV11-1 and J usage is TRBJ2-1, with 8 positions matching TRBD2. CDR3 length equals 13 residues. Germline V gives CDR1 SGHAT, CDR2 FQDESV (reference sequence). Losses at the gene ends were 8 bases for V and 4 bases for J; bases not matched to a gene: 4. CDR3 amino acids: CASGSSGYNEQFF. Here the CDR3 DNA reads TGTGCCAGCGGGTCTAGCGGGTACAATGAGCAGTTCTTC.

The chain carries TRBV2 and TRBJ2-5; TRBD2 is a possible D gene (6 bases). Germline V gene lookup returns CDR1 SNHLY and CDR2 FYNNEI. The CDR3 sequence is 13 residues long. Trimming took off 4 bases at V and 6 bases at J, with 12 bases between the two ends. DNA for the CDR3: TGTGCCAGCAGTGTTGGGGGGAGGAAGACCCAGTACTTC. Translated: CASSVGGRKTQYF.